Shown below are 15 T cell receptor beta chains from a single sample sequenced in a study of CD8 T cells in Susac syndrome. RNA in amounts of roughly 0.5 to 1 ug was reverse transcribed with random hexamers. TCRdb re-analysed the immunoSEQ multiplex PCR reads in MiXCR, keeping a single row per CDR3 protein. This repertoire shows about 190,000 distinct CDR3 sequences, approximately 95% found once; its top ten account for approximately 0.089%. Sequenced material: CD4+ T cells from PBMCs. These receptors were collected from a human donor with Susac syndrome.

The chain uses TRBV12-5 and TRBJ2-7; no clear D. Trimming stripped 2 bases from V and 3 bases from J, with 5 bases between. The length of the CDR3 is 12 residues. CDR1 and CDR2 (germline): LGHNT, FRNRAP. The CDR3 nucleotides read TGTGCTAGTGGTTTGCGCCTCTACGAGCAGTACTTC. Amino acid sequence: CASGLRLYEQYF.

This CDR3 reads CACVTANQETQYF. The CDR3 nucleotides are TGTGCCTGCGTGACAGCCAACCAAGAGACCCAGTACTTC. The chain carries TRBV30 and TRBJ2-5; possible D gene TRBD1, 5 bases. The CDR3 extends over 13 amino acids. Germline V gives CDR1 GTSNPN, CDR2 SVGIG (reference sequence). Trimming pared 6 bases from V and 0 bases from J, leaving 11 bases between.

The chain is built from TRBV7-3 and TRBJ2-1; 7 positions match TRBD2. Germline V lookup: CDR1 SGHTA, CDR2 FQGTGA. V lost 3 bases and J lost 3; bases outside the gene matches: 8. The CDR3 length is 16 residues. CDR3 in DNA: TGTGCCAGCAGCTTCCTCCCCGGCGGGGGCTACAATGAGCAGTTCTTC. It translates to CASSFLPGGGYNEQFF.

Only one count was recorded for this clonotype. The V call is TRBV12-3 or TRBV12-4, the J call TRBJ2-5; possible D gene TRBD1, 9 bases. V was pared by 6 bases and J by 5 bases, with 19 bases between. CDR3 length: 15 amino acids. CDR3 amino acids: CASSFTGGGGETQYF. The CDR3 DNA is TGTGCCAGCAGCTTCACAGGGGGCGGGGGGGAGACCCAGTACTTC.

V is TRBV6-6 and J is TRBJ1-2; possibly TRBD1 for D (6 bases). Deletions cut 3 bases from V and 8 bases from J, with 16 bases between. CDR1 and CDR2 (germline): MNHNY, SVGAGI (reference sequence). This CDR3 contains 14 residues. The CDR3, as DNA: TGTGCCAGCAGTTATACGGGGCGGGGGGCCGGCTACACCTTC. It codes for CASSYTGRGAGYTF.

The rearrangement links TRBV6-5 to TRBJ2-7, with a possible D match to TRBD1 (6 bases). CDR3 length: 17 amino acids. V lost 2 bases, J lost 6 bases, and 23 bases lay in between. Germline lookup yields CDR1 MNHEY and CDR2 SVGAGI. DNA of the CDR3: TGTGCCAGCAGTTACGTCAGGGGACCCTCTACCGATGGCGAGCAGTACTTC. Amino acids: CASSYVRGPSTDGEQYF.

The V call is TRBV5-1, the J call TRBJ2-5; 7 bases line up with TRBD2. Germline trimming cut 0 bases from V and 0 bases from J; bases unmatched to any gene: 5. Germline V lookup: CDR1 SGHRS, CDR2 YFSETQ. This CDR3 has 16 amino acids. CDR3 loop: CASSLVGGTYQETQYF. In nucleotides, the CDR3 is TGCGCCAGCAGCTTGGTGGGGGGGACCTACCAAGAGACCCAGTACTTC. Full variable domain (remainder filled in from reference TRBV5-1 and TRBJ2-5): KAGVTQTPRYLIKTRGQQVTLSCSPISGHRSVSWYQQTPGQGLQFLFEYFSETQRNKGNFPGRFSGRQFSNSRSEMNVSTLELGDSALYLCASSLVGGTYQETQYFGPGTRLLVL.

The CDR3 coding sequence is TGTGCCAGCAGCTTTGACAGCCGCGGGACCTACGAGCAGTACTTC. It encodes CASSFDSRGTYEQYF. The chain uses TRBV5-4 and TRBJ2-7; weak D call: TRBD2 (6 bases). The V end lost 2 bases, the J end lost 2 bases, and 14 bases lay between the germline ends. This CDR3 has 15 amino acids. CDR1 is SGHNT, CDR2 YYREEE, per germline (reference sequence).

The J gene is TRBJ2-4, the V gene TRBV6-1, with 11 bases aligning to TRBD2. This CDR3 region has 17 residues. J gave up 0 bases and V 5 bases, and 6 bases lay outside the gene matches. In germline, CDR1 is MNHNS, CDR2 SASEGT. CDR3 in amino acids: CASSLSGGALAKNIQYF. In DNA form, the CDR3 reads TGTGCCAGCAGTCTTAGCGGGGGGGCCCTAGCCAAAAACATTCAGTACTTC.

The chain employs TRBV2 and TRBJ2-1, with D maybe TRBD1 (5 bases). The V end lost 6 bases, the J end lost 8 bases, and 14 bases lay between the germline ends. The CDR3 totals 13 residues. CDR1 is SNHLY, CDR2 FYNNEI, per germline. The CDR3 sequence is CASRFTQGYEQFF. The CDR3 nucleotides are TGTGCCAGCAGATTCACGCAGGGCTATGAGCAGTTCTTC.

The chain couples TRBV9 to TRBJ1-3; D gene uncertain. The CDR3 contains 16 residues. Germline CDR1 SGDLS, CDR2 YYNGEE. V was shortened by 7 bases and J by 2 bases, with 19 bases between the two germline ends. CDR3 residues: CASGRTFLPPGNTIYF. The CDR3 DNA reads TGTGCCAGCGGCCGCACATTTCTCCCGCCTGGAAACACCATATATTTT.

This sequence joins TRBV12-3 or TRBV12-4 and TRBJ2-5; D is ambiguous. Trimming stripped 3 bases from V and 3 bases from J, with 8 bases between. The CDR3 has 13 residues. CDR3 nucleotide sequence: TGTGCCAGCAGTTTCGGTGCCGAAGAGACCCAGTACTTC. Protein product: CASSFGAEETQYF.

The CDR3 DNA sequence: TGTGCCAGCAGCCACCTCTACAGTATCTACAATGAGCAGTTCTTC. It is translated as CASSHLYSIYNEQFF. The chain joins TRBV11-2 to TRBJ2-1; no definite D call. Germline V gene sequence: CDR1 SGHAT, CDR2 FQNNGV. The CDR3 length is 15 residues. V shed 5 bases and J shed 3 bases, with 14 bases lying between them.

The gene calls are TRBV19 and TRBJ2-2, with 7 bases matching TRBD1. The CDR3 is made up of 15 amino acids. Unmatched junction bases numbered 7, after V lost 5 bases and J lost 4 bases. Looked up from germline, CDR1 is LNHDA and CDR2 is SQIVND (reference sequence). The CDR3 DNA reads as TGTGCCAGTAGTCCCTGGGACAGATTCACCGGGGAGCTGTTTTTT. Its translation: CASSPWDRFTGELFF.

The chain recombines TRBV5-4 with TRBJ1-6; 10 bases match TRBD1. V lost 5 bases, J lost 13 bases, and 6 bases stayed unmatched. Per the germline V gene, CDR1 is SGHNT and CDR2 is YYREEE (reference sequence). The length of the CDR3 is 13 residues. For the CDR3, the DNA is TGTGCCAGCAGAGGGACAGGGGCCAGTCCCCTCCACTTT. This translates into CASRGTGASPLHF.